Listed below are T cell receptor beta chains from one sample, sequenced in a study of CD8 T cells in Susac syndrome. TCRdb reprocessed the immunoSEQ multiplex PCR reads via MiXCR and lists one record per CDR3 protein. Altogether about 130,000 distinct CDR3 sequences are present, roughly 96% being singletons, with the ten largest covering roughly 0.11%. The sequencing input was CD4+ T cells from PBMCs. The receptors stem from a human donor in good health. CDR3s include the opening cysteine and the closing phenylalanine or tryptophan. Fields, in order: D gene, V gene, clone size, J gene, CDR3 DNA, CDR3 protein. The D gene is left open where the match is weak. Expanded clones get a size class; other rows say once, few or many, or leave the size out.

>.|TRBV5-1|once|TRBJ2-2
TGCGCCAGCAGCTTGGTCCAGGGTATCCTCGGGGAGCTGTTTTTT
CASSLVQGILGELFF
>.|TRBV2|.|TRBJ2-1
TGTGCCAGCAGCCTCGGGGATTACAATGAGCAGTTCTTC
CASSLGDYNEQFF
>TRBD2|TRBV30|.|TRBJ2-7
TGTGCCTGGGCCATTAGCGGGAGGGCGACGTACGAGCAGTACTTC
CAWAISGRATYEQYF
>TRBD2|TRBV28|once|TRBJ2-1
TGTGCCAGCAGCTCGACCGGGACTAGAGGGACGAATGAGCAGTTCTTC
CASSSTGTRGTNEQFF
>.|TRBV29-1|.|TRBJ1-1
TGCAGCGTTGAAGAAGGTCATAGGAACACTGAAGCTTTCTTT
CSVEEGHRNTEAFF
>.|TRBV7-2|.|TRBJ1-1
TGTGCCAGCAGCTTACAGGTGAACACTGAAGCTTTCTTT
CASSLQVNTEAFF
>.|TRBV4-1|.|TRBJ2-5
TGCGCCAGCAGCCAAGGCCACGGGGAGACCCAGTACTTC
CASSQGHGETQYF
>.|TRBV7-9|.|TRBJ1-1
TGTGCCAGCAGCTACGCAGACACTGAAGCTTTCTTT
CASSYADTEAFF
>.|TRBV29-1|.|TRBJ2-1
TGCAGCGTTGAATCCGCTATTAGTTACAATGAGCAGTTCTTC
CSVESAISYNEQFF
>.|TRBV19|once|TRBJ2-7
TGTGCCAGTAGTATTGGTCGGGTCGGCTACGAGCAGTACTTC
CASSIGRVGYEQYF
>.|TRBV19|few|TRBJ1-2
TGTGCCAGTAGTCGATTGGATGGCTACACCTTC
CASSRLDGYTF
>.|TRBV5-6|.|TRBJ2-1
TGTGCCAGCAGCCCTCCTCTGGGACGCAATGAGCAGTTCTTC
CASSPPLGRNEQFF
>.|TRBV3-1|.|TRBJ2-6
TGTGCCAGCAGCCAAGTGAGAACAGGCTGGCTCTCTGGGGCCAACGTCCTGACTTTC
CASSQVRTGWLSGANVLTF
>.|TRBV30|.|TRBJ2-7
TGTGCCTGGACCCTGCGGGGCTCCTACGAGCAGTACTTC
CAWTLRGSYEQYF
>.|TRBV5-1|.|TRBJ1-1
TGCGCCAGCCAGAGGGAGGGCACTGAAGCTTTCTTT
CASQREGTEAFF
>.|TRBV5-4|once|TRBJ2-3
TGTGCCAGCAGCTCCTCGGGCGGCACAGATACGCAGTATTTT
CASSSSGGTDTQYF
>.|TRBV7-2|few|TRBJ2-1
TGTGCCAGCAGCCCCTACAATGAGCAGTTCTTC
CASSPYNEQFF
>.|TRBV29-1|.|TRBJ2-3
TGCAGCGTTTCCGGTACTACGCAGTATTTT
CSVSGTTQYF
>.|TRBV7-9|.|TRBJ1-1
TGTGCCAGCAGCTTAGCGGTCCGAACTGAAGCTTTCTTT
CASSLAVRTEAFF
>.|TRBV7-2|.|TRBJ1-5
TGTGCCAGCAGCCCGACGTATAGAGGCAATCAGCCCCAGCATTTT
CASSPTYRGNQPQHF
>.|TRBV27|.|TRBJ2-7
TGTGCCAGCAGTTTGGGTCCCGCATCCGAGCAGTACTTC
CASSLGPASEQYF
>.|TRBV28|.|TRBJ1-4
TGTGCCAGCAGTCCGACAGACTTCGTTAATGAAAAACTGTTTTTT
CASSPTDFVNEKLFF
>TRBD2|TRBV7-2|.|TRBJ2-1
TGTGCCAGCAGACTAGCGGGAGGAACTGAGCAGTTCTTC
CASRLAGGTEQFF
>TRBD2|TRBV19|once|TRBJ2-3
TGTGCCAGTAGTACCTCCCGCGGGGGAGGGAGCACAGATACGCAGTATTTT
CASSTSRGGGSTDTQYF
>TRBD2|TRBV7-2|.|TRBJ2-5
TGTGCCAGCAGCACTAGCGGGCCTCAAGAGACCCAGTACTTC
CASSTSGPQETQYF
>.|TRBV29-1|.|TRBJ2-1
TGCAGCTCTAGAGAGGGGCCCTCCTACAATGAGCAGTTCTTC
CSSREGPSYNEQFF
>.|TRBV7-2|once|TRBJ2-2
TGTGCCAGCAGCCGAAGGGATAACGGGGAGCTGTTTTTT
CASSRRDNGELFF
>TRBD1|TRBV30|.|TRBJ2-7
TGTGCCTGGAGTCGACAGGGCTACGAGCAGTACTTC
CAWSRQGYEQYF
>.|TRBV29-1|.|TRBJ1-2
TGCAGCGTTGGAGACAGCGCCTATGGCTACACCTTC
CSVGDSAYGYTF
>TRBD2|TRBV18|.|TRBJ2-3
TGTGCCAGCTCACCCATAGCGGGAGACCCAGATACGCAGTATTTT
CASSPIAGDPDTQYF
>.|TRBV6-5|.|TRBJ2-1
TGTGCCAGCAGTTACCCGAGCCTGACTAGAGGGGACTACAATGAGCAGTTCTTC
CASSYPSLTRGDYNEQFF
>.|TRBV15|.|TRBJ2-5
TGTGCCACCAGCAGAGATTCGGGATTTGGAGACCAGTACTTC
CATSRDSGFGDQYF
>TRBD1|TRBV30|once|TRBJ2-7
TGTGCCTGGATAGGGGGACAGGGGGCGCCGAGCTCCTACGAGCAGTACTTC
CAWIGGQGAPSSYEQYF
>TRBD2|TRBV18|.|TRBJ2-2
TGTGCCAGCTCACGACTAGCGGGGAGACGGACCGGGGAGCTGTTTTTT
CASSRLAGRRTGELFF
>.|TRBV18|.|TRBJ1-2
TGTGCCAGCTCACCGGACAGCGGTTATGGCTACACCTTC
CASSPDSGYGYTF
>.|TRBV19|.|TRBJ2-1
TGTGCCAGTAGTCCGGGATCCCCCTACAATGAGCAGTTCTTC
CASSPGSPYNEQFF
>TRBD1|TRBV28|.|TRBJ2-7
TGTGCCAGCACCATGGGGACAGCTATCTCCTACGAGCAGTACTTC
CASTMGTAISYEQYF